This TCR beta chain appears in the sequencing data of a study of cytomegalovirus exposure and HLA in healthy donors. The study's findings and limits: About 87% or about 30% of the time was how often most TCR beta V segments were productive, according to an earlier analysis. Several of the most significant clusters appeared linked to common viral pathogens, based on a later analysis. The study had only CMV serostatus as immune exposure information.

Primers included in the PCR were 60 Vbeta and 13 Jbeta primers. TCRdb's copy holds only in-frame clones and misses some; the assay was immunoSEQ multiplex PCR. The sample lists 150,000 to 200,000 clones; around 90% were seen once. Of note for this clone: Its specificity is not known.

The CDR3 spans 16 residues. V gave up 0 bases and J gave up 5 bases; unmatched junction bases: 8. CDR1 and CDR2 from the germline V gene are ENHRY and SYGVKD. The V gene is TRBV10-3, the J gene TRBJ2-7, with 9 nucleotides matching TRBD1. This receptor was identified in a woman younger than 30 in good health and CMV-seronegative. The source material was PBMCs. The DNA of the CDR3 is TGTGCCATCAGTGAGTCGGGGGGACAGGGTGTCAACGAGCAGTACTTC. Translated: CAISESGGQGVNEQYF.